This T cell receptor beta chain originates from a study of T cells in Graves' hyperthyroidism and ophthalmopathy. The study's findings and limits: Ophthalmopathy prediction by the model preceded onset by a median 6.5 months. A 13 V-J signature model discriminated ophthalmopathy versus stable hyperthyroidism.

In its sample, this clonotype was seen many times. Its cognate antigen is unknown. Germline V gene sequence: CDR1 MNHNS, CDR2 SASEGT. This CDR3 has 14 amino acids. V shed 6 bases and J 6 bases; nucleotides not matched to a gene: 8. The CDR3 regions of TCR beta were amplified from RNA transcripts. HTBI primers drove first-round RT-PCR of the TCR CDR3. TCRdb re-called the multiplex PCR reads with MiXCR, one entry per CDR3 protein. The data show roughly 350,000 distinct CDR3 sequences, more than 12% seen once. The V and J genes are TRBV6-1 and TRBJ1-5; 7 bases align to TRBD1. Input material: blood. This receptor was identified in a woman aged 25 to 39 with Graves' ophthalmopathy. The CDR3 DNA is TGTGCCAGCAGCTATGTCCCAGGGGGTCAGCCCCAGCATTTT. Protein product: CASSYVPGGQPQHF.